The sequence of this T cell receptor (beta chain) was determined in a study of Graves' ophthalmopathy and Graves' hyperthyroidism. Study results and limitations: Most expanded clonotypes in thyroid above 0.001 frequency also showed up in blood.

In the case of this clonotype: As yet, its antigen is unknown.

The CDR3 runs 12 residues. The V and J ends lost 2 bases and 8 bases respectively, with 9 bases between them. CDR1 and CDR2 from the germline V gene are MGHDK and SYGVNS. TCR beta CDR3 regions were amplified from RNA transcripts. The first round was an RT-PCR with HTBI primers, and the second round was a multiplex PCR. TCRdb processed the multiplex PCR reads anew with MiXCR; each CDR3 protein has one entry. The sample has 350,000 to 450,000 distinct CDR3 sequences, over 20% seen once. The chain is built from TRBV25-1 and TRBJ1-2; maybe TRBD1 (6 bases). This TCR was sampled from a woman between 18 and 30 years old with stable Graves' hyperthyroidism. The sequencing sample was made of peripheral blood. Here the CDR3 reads CASSEGGEGYTF. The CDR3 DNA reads TGTGCCAGCAGTGAAGGGGGCGAGGGCTACACCTTC.